Sequencing of this TCR beta chain was carried out in a study of OX40 agonist ivuxolimab in advanced cancers. Study outcomes and limitations: Among the nonresponders, some also had low normalized T-cell clonal expansion. Relatively little clonal expansion, among the lowest observed, appeared in partial responders at 0.1-3.0 mg/kg. Clonal expansion was seen in CD4+ and CD8+ blood T cells by week 6 at 0.1 to 3.0 mg/kg.

As for this clone: Its specificity is unknown.

The V gene lost 0 bases and the J gene lost 8 bases, with 11 bases spanning the gap. Germline lookup yields CDR1 SGHDT and CDR2 YYEEEE. CDR3 length: 13 residues. TCRdb's copy holds only in-frame clones and misses some; the assay was immunoSEQ multiplex PCR. The table has tens of thousands of clones, around three quarters seen once; the top ten hold over 12%. The sequences come from CD4+ or CD8+ T cells sorted from blood, collected in a trial of the OX40 agonist ivuxolimab. This clonotype was sampled from an adult with an advanced solid tumor such as melanoma, head and neck, liver or kidney cancer. The chain has TRBV5-6 and TRBJ1-2; D is undetermined. The CDR3 bases are TGTGCCAGCAGCTTGGTCGCGACACAAGGCTACACCTTC. It yields the protein CASSLVATQGYTF.